This entry is about one TCR beta chain. This specimen comes from a study of shared clonotypes between healthy human individuals. Sequencing used immunoSEQ multiplex PCR; TCRdb keeps in-frame clones, though not all of them. This sample has roughly 530,000 clones, with roughly 95% found just once. Sequencing was carried out using naive CD4+ T cells sorted from blood. Described subset: CD45RA+ positively selected. This sequence originates from a woman in her thirties in good health.

The DNA for the CDR3 is TGTGCCAGCAGCCGGGGACTAGCAACGGGAGAGACCCAGTACTTC. It translates to CASSRGLATGETQYF. The chain is built from TRBV5-4 and TRBJ2-5; 9 bases map to TRBD2. The trim removed 4 bases at V and 4 bases at J, leaving 8 bases unmatched. This CDR3 has 15 residues. CDR1 is SGHNT, CDR2 YYREEE, per germline (reference sequence). Full variable domain (remainder filled in from reference TRBV5-4 and TRBJ2-5): ETGVTQSPTHLIKTRGQQVTLRCSSQSGHNTVSWYQQALGQGPQFIFQYYREEENGRGNFPPRFSGLQFPNYSSELNVNALELDDSALYLCASSRGLATGETQYFGPGTRLLVL.